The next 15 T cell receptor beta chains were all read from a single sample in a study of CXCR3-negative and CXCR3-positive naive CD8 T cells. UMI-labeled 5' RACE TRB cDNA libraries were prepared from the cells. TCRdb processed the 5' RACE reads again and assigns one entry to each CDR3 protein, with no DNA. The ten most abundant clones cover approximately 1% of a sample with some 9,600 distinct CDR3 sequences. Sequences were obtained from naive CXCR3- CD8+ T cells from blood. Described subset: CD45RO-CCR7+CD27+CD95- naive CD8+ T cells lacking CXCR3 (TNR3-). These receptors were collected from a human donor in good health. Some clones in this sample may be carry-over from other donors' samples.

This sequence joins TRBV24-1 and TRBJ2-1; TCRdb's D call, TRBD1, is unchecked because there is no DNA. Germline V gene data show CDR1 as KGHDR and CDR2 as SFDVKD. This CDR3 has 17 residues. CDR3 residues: CATSDPIQGQGVSEQFF.

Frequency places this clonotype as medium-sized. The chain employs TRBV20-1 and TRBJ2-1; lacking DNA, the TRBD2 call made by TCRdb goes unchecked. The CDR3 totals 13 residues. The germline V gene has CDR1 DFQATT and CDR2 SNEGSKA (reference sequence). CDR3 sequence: CSARFAGEVEQFF.

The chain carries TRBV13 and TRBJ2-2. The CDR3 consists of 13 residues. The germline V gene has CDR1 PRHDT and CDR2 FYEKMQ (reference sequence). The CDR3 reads CASSSSYTGELFF.

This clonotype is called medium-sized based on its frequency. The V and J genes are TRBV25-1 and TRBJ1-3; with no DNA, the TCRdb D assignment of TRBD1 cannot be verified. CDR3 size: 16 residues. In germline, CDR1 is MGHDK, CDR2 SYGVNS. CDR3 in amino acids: CASSYPAQGNWDTIYF. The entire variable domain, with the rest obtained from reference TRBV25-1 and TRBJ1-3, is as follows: EADIYQTPRYLVIGTGKKITLECSQTMGHDKMYWYQQDPGMELHLIHYSYGVNSTEKGDLSSESTVSRIRTEHFPLTLESARPSHTSQYLCASSYPAQGNWDTIYFGEGSWLTVV.

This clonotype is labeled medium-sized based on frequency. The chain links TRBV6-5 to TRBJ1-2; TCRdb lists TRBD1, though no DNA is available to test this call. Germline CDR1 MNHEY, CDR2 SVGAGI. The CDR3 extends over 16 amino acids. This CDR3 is CASSYGTGFLNYGYTF.

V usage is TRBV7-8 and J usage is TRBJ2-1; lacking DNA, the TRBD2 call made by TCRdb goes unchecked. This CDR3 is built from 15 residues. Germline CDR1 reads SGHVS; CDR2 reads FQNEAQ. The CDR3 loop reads CASSFVTSGNNEQFF.

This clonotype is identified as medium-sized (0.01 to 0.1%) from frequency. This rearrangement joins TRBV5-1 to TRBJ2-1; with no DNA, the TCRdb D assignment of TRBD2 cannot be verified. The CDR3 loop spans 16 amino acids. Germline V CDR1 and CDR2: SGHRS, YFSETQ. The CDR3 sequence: CASNGLAGGPSSEQFF.

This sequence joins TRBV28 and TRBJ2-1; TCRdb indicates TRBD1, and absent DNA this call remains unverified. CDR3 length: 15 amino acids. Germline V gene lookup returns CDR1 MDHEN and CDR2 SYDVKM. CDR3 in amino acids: CASSFGRGTYNEQFF.

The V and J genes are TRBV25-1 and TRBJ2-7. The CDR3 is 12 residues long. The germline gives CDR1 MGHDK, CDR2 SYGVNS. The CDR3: CASSHGSYEQYF.

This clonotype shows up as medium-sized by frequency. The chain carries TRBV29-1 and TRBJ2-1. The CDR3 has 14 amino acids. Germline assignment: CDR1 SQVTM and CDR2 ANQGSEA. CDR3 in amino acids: CSVLQGGPSNEQFF.

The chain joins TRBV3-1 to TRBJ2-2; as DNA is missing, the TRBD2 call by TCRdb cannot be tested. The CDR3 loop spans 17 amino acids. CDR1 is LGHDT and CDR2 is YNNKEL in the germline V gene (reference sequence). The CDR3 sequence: CASSQLASGLPTGELFF.

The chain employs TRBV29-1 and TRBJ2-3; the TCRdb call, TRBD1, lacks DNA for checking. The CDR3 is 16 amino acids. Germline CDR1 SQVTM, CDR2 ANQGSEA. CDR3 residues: CSVEAPRQGYTDTQYF.

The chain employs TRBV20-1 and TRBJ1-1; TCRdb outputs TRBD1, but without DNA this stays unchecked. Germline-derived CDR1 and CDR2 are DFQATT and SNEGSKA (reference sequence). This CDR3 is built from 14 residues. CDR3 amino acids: CSAGGTQPNTEAFF.

CDR3 sequence reads: CASSLGPGSYEQYF. The chain has TRBV7-3 and TRBJ2-7; with no DNA, the TCRdb D assignment of TRBD1 cannot be verified. The CDR3 contains 14 residues. Germline CDR1 reads SGHTA; CDR2 reads FQGTGA.

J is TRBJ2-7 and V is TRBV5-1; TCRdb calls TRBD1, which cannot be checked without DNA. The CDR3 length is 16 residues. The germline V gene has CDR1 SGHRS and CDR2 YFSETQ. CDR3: CASSGDREVHVGEQYF.